This T cell receptor beta chain was sequenced for a study of blood T cell repertoires in COVID-19. Study details: PBMCs, B-cell-depleted T cells, or T cells were the source of the cDNA or gDNA that made up the material.

Seattle researchers signed up patients amid active infection and tracked them longitudinally. Methods used by the authors: From reference gene primer amplification, estimates of nucleated cell counts were derived. Sequencing used immunoSEQ multiplex PCR; TCRdb keeps in-frame clones, though not all of them. V and J calls plus clone size are reproduced from that table; the DNA served to infer D and trimming. The sample yields some 80,000 clones, roughly 78% seen once. V lost 5 bases and J 4 bases, leaving 10 bases between the germline ends. This CDR3 region has 13 residues. Germline V CDR1 and CDR2: SGDLS, YYNGEE.

The source is a man aged 55-75 years with COVID-19, enrolled during active disease. The gene calls are TRBV9 and TRBJ1-5; D perhaps matches TRBD1 (5 bases). Sequenced: peripheral blood. The CDR3 DNA reads as TGTGCCAGCAGGGACAAGGCTAATCAGCCCCAGCATTTT. Amino acids: CASRDKANQPQHF.